Sequencing of this T cell receptor beta chain was carried out in a study of PD-1 blockade in classical Hodgkin lymphoma. The patients all showed relapse after autologous stem cell transplantation, while their brentuximab vedotin exposure varied. Isolation of CD4+ T cells from thawed PBMCs was performed by magnetic negative selection. Sequenced by immunoSEQ multiplex PCR; TCRdb stores in-frame clones only, minus some. The sample carries roughly 4,200 clones, about 78% recorded once. The V end was cut by 1 base, the J end by 1 base, with 9 bases between. The CDR3 length is 15 residues. Germline CDR1 is KGHSH and CDR2 is LQKENI.

The source of this sequence is a human donor with classical Hodgkin lymphoma. The starting material was CD4+ T cells from blood, obtained at baseline. The V call is TRBV18, the J call TRBJ2-3, with D tentatively TRBD1 (6 bases). The CDR3: CASSPLQGRTDTQYF. For the CDR3, the DNA is TGTGCCAGCTCACCACTGCAGGGGCGCACAGATACGCAGTATTTT.